The 13 T cell receptor beta chains listed next were all sequenced from one sample in a study of PD-1 blockade in classical Hodgkin lymphoma. Profiling relied on immunoSEQ multiplex PCR, and the TCRdb table lists in-frame clones only, not all of them. The sample lists 25,000 to 40,000 clones, around three quarters seen once, with around 3.6% in the top ten. Indicated time point: cycle 4 day 1 (C4D1), after about 6 weeks of nivolumab. All patients relapsed after autologous stem cell transplantation, and brentuximab vedotin exposure varied. Material: peripheral blood mononuclear cells (PBMCs), obtained before the fourth cycle of nivolumab. Receptor source: a human donor with classical Hodgkin lymphoma.

V gene TRBV7-9 combines with J gene TRBJ2-7; D unresolved. The germline gives CDR1 SEHNR, CDR2 FQNEAQ (reference sequence). The V gene lost 8 bases and the J gene lost 12 bases, with 14 bases spanning the gap. The CDR3 loop spans 10 amino acids. In DNA, the CDR3 is TGTGCCAGCGGAAATCAAGACTCGTACTTC. It translates to CASGNQDSYF.

V is TRBV30 and J is TRBJ1-1; possible D gene TRBD1, 6 bases. V dropped 3 bases and J dropped 7 bases, with 9 bases sitting between them. Germline CDR1 and CDR2: GTSNPN and SVGIG (reference sequence). The length of the CDR3 is 11 residues. CDR3 sequence reads: CAWRTGFEAFF. CDR3 DNA sequence: TGTGCCTGGAGAACAGGGTTTGAAGCTTTCTTT. Using reference TRBV30 and TRBJ1-1 for the parts outside the CDR3, the full variable domain is SQTIHQWPATLVQPVGSPLSLECTVEGTSNPNLYWYRQAAGRGLQLLFYSVGIGQISSEVPQNLSASRPQDRQFILSSKKLLLSDSGFYLCAWRTGFEAFFGQGTRLTVV.

The chain recombines TRBV4-3 with TRBJ1-1; weak D call: TRBD1 (6 bases). Trimming removed 0 bases at V and 3 bases at J, with 14 bases between. Germline-derived CDR1 and CDR2 are LGHNA and YSLEER. This CDR3 contains 16 residues. This CDR3 reads CASSQDHGGRDTEAFF. CDR3 nucleotide sequence: TGCGCCAGCAGCCAAGATCACGGGGGGCGGGACACTGAAGCTTTCTTT.

V usage is TRBV29-1 and J usage is TRBJ1-2; no clear D. This CDR3 has 13 residues. V shed 0 bases and J shed 4 bases, with 9 bases lying between them. The V gene's germline CDR1 is SQVTM and CDR2 ANQGSEA. The CDR3 protein is CSVEDQAVYGYTF. The CDR3, as DNA: TGCAGCGTTGAAGATCAGGCAGTCTATGGCTACACCTTC. The whole variable domain, filled in from reference TRBV29-1 and TRBJ1-2, reads SAVISQKPSRDICQRGTSLTIQCQVDSQVTMMFWYRQQPGQSLTLIATANQGSEATYESGFVIDKFPISRPNLTFSTLTVSNMSPEDSSIYLCSVEDQAVYGYTFGSGTRLTVV.

V usage is TRBV19 and J usage is TRBJ2-3; 13 bases map to TRBD2. The CDR3 spans 18 residues. The germline CDR1 and CDR2 sequences are LNHDA and SQIVND (reference sequence). The trim removed 3 bases at V and 4 bases at J, leaving 10 bases unmatched. Here the CDR3 reads CASSMPRTSGGEADTQYF. CDR3 DNA sequence: TGTGCCAGTAGTATGCCCCGGACTAGCGGGGGAGAGGCAGATACGCAGTATTTT.

The chain recombines TRBV9 with TRBJ1-1, with D tentatively TRBD1 (5 bases). This CDR3 region has 11 residues. The germline V gene encodes CDR1 SGDLS and CDR2 YYNGEE. V was cut by 7 bases and J by 1 base, with 5 bases left in between. This CDR3 is CASGTNTEAFF. CDR3 sequence (DNA): TGTGCCAGCGGGACGAACACTGAAGCTTTCTTT.

CDR3 sequence reads: CASRVSGRDEQFF. CDR3 sequence (DNA): TGTGCCAGCAGGGTAAGCGGGAGAGATGAGCAGTTCTTC. The gene calls are TRBV28 and TRBJ2-1; 8 positions agree with TRBD2. This CDR3 has 13 amino acids. Germline CDR1 reads MDHEN; CDR2 reads SYDVKM. The V and J ends lost 6 bases and 8 bases, in that order; junction bases with no gene match: 6.

The rearrangement joins TRBV6-1 to TRBJ1-2; D unresolved. The CDR3 loop spans 13 amino acids. V gave up 10 bases and J gave up 4 bases, with 16 bases separating them. The germline gives CDR1 MNHNS, CDR2 SASEGT. Here the CDR3 reads CATFWSAGYGYTF. The CDR3 DNA reads as TGTGCCACCTTCTGGAGCGCTGGCTATGGCTACACCTTC.

The chain employs TRBV27 and TRBJ1-2; TRBD1 aligns across 7 bases. This CDR3 has 14 residues. The junction had 5 bases not matched to a gene; V was cut back by 5 bases and J by 2 bases. The germline gives CDR1 MNHEY, CDR2 SMNVEV (reference sequence). The CDR3 sequence is CASSPTTGNYGYTF. The CDR3, as DNA: TGTGCCAGCAGTCCGACGACAGGGAACTATGGCTACACCTTC.

The chain is built from TRBV6-5 and TRBJ2-1; D tentatively reads TRBD1 or TRBD2 (5 bases each). This CDR3 region has 16 residues. The V and J ends lost 0 bases and 6 bases respectively, with 15 bases between them. Germline loops: CDR1 MNHEY, CDR2 SVGAGI. The CDR3 nucleotides are TGTGCCAGCAGTTACTCGACGACCGGGACCGGCAATGAGCAGTTCTTC. Translation gives CASSYSTTGTGNEQFF.

This clone was seen only a few times. The V call is TRBV7-8, the J call TRBJ2-5, with TRBD2 matching 9 bases. Germline V gene lookup returns CDR1 SGHVS and CDR2 FQNEAQ. This CDR3 contains 17 residues. V was clipped by 5 bases and J by 0 bases; unmatched bases: 10. The CDR3 here is CASSPLLAGSYQETQYF. As DNA, the CDR3 is TGTGCCAGCAGCCCGCTGCTAGCGGGGAGCTACCAAGAGACCCAGTACTTC.

This sequence joins TRBV9 and TRBJ1-2; D not certain. V gave up 3 bases and J gave up 4 bases, with 7 bases separating them. The CDR3 has 12 residues. Germline CDR1 SGDLS, CDR2 YYNGEE. CDR3 sequence reads: CASSGLGYGYTF. CDR3 bases: TGTGCCAGCAGCGGTTTGGGCTATGGCTACACCTTC. Complete variable domain (other parts from reference TRBV9 and TRBJ1-2): DSGVTQTPKHLITATGQRVTLRCSPRSGDLSVYWYQQSLDQGLQFLIQYYNGEERAKGNILERFSAQQFPDLHSELNLSSLELGDSALYFCASSGLGYGYTFGSGTRLTVV.

Only a few counts were recorded for this clone. This rearrangement joins TRBV9 to TRBJ1-2; TRBD1 is a possible D gene (6 bases). The germline gives CDR1 SGDLS, CDR2 YYNGEE. The CDR3 contains 13 residues. Trimming took off 4 bases at V and 6 bases at J, with 13 bases between the two ends. CDR3 sequence: CASSPLGTHGYTF. The CDR3 DNA follows: TGTGCCAGCAGCCCCCTTGGGACACATGGCTACACCTTC.